This record concerns one TCR beta chain sequence. Antigen: not known. CDR1 and CDR2 from the germline V gene are SGHTA and FQGNSA. The CDR3 has 12 amino acids. V lost 3 bases to trimming and J lost 7 bases, with 10 bases between them. TCRdb keeps only in-frame clones here, not all; method: immunoSEQ multiplex PCR. This table has roughly 100,000 clones, 88% appearing once. The record originates from a study of T cell responses to AZD1222 COVID-19 vaccine. Findings of the study overall: The study reported that nearly half of spike-specific TCRs target unmutated variant regions. After the peak T cell response, and only then, were repertoires sampled. Spike-specific TCR breadth and depth grew following two AZD1222 doses. The donors showed a predominance of white British ancestry and of females, with possible underestimation of clonal diversity.

Sequenced material: peripheral blood, taken on day 0 of AZD1222 vaccination. The sequence derives from an adult in good health. V and J are TRBV7-2 and TRBJ2-7; D is ambiguous. The chain's CDR3 is CASSFGPLEQYF. For the CDR3, the DNA is TGTGCCAGCAGCTTCGGACCTTTAGAGCAGTACTTC.